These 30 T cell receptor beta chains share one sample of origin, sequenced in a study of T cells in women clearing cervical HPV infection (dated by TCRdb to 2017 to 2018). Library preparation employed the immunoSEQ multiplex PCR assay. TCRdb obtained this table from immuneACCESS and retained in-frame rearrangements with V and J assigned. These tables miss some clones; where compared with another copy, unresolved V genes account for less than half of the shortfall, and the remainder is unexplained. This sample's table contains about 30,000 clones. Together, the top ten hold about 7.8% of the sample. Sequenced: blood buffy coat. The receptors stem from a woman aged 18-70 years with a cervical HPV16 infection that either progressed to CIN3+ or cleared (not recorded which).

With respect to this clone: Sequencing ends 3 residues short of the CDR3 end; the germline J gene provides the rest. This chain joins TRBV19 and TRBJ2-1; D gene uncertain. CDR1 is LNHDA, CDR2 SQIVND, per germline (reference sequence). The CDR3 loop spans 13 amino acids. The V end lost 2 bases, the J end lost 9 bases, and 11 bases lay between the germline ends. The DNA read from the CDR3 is TGTGCCAGTAGTATAACACAGTCGCTTGAG. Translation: CASSITQSLE. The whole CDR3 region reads CASSITQSLEQFF.

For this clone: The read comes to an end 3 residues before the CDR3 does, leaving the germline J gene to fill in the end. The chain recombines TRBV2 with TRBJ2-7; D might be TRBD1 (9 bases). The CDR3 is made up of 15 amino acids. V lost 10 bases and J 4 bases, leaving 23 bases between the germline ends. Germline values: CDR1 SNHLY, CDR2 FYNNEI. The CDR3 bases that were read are TGTGCCATCCGGGGGGGGACAGGGCCCCATTACGAG. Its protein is CAIRGGTGPHYE. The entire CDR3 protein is CAIRGGTGPHYEQYF.

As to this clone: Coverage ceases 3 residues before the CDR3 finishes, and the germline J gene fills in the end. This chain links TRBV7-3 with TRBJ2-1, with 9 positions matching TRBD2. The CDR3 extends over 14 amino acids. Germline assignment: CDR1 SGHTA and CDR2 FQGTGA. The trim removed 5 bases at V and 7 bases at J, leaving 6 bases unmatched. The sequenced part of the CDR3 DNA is TGTGCCAGCAGCATTAGCGGGGGTGAAAATGAG. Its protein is CASSISGGENE. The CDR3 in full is CASSISGGENEQFF.

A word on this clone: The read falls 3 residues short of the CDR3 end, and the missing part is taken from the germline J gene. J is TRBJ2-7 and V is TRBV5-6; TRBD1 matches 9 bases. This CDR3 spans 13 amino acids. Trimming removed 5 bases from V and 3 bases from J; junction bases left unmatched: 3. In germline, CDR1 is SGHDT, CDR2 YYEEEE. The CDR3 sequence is CASSWGQGYEQYF. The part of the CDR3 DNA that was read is TGTGCCAGCAGTTGGGGACAGGGCTACGAG.

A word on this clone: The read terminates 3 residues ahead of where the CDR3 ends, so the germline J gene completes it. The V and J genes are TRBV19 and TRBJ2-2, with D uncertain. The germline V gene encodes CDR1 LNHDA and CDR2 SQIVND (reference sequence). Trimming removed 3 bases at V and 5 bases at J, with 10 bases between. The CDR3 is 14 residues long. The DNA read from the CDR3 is TGTGCCAGTAGTATTTCGGGTTGGACCGGGGAG. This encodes CASSISGWTGE. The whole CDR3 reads CASSISGWTGELFF.

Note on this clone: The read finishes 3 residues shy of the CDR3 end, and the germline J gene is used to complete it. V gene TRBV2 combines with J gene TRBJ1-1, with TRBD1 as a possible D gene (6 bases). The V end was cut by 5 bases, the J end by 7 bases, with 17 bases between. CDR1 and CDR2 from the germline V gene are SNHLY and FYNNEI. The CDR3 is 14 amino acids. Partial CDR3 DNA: TGTGCCAGCAGTCGGGACATCCCCCAGCATGAA. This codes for CASSRDIPQHE. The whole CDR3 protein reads CASSRDIPQHEAFF.

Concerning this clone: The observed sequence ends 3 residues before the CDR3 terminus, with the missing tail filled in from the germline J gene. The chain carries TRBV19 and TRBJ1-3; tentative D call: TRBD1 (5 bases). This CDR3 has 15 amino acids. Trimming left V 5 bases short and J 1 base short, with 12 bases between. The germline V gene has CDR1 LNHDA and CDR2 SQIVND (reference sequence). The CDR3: CASSERPGSGNTIYF. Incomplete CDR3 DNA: TGTGCCAGTAGTGAACGGCCAGGGTCTGGAAACACC.

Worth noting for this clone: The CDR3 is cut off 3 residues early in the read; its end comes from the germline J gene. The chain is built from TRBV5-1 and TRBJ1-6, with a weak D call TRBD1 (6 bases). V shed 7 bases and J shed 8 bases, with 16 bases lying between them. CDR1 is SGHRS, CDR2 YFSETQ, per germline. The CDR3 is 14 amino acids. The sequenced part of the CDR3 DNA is TGCGCCAGCCGGCATGGTGAGGGGGATTCACCC. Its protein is CASRHGEGDSP. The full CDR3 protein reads CASRHGEGDSPLHF.

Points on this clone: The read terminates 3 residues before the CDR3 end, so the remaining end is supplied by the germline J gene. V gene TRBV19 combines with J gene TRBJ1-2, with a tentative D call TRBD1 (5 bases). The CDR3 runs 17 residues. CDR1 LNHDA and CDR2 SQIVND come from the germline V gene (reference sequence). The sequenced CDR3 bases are TGTGCCAGTAGTCCTTTGGGGGGGAAGCCCCAGGGCTACGAC. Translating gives CASSPLGGKPQGYD. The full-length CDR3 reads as CASSPLGGKPQGYDYTF.

CDR3 DNA, as far as it was read: TGTGCCAGCAGTGTATCAGGGGATACG. This translates into CASSVSGDT. The whole CDR3 protein reads CASSVSGDTQYF. The J gene is TRBJ2-3, the V gene TRBV6-1; tentative D call: TRBD1 (5 bases). The read is 3 residues too short to cover the CDR3 end, so that end is filled in from the germline J gene. The CDR3 runs to 12 residues. Trimming cost V 4 bases and J 6 bases, with 8 bases left between them. Germline lookup yields CDR1 MNHNS and CDR2 SASEGT.

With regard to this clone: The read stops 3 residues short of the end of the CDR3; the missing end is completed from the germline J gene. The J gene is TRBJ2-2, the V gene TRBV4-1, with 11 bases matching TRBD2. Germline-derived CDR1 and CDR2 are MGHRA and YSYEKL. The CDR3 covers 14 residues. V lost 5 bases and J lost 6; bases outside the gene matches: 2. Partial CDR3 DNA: TGCGCCAGCAGCTCGGGACTAGCGGCCGGGGAG. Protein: CASSSGLAAGE. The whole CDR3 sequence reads CASSSGLAAGELFF.

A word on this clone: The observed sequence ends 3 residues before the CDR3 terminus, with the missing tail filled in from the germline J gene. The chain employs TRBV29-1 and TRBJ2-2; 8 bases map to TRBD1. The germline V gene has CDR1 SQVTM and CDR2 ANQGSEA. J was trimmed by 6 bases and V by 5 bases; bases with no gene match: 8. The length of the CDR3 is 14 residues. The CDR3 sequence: CSVFSPGGPGELFF. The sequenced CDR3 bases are TGCAGCGTTTTTTCCCCAGGGGGCCCCGGGGAG.

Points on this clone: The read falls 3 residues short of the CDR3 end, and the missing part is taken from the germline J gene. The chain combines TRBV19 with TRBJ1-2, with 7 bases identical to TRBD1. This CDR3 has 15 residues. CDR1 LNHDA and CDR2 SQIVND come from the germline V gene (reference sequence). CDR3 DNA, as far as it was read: TGTGCCAGTAGTATGGCACAGGGGATATTCCACGAC. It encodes CASSMAQGIFHD. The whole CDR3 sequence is CASSMAQGIFHDYTF.

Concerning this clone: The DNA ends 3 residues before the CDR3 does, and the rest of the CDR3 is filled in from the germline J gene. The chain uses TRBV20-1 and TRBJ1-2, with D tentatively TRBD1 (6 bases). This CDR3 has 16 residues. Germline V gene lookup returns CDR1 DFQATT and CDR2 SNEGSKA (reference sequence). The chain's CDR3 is CSAQKDGRGASDTYTF. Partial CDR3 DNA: TGCAGTGCGCAGAAGGACGGGCGGGGGGCCTCAGATACC.

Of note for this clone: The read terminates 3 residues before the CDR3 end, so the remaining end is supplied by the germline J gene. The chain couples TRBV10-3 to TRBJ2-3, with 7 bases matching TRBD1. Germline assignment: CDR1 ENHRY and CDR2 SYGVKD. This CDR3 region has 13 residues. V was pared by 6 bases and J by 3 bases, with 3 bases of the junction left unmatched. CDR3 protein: CAIRLQGTDTQYF. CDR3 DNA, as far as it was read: TGTGCCATCAGATTACAGGGGACAGATACG.

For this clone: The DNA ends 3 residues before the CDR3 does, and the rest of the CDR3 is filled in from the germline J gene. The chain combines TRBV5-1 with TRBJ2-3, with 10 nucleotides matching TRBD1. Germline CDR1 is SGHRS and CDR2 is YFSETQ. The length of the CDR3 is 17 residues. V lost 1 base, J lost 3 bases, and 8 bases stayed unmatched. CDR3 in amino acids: CASSLRSGTGATDTQYF. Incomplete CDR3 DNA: TGCGCCAGCAGCTTGCGGTCAGGGACAGGGGCTACAGATACG.

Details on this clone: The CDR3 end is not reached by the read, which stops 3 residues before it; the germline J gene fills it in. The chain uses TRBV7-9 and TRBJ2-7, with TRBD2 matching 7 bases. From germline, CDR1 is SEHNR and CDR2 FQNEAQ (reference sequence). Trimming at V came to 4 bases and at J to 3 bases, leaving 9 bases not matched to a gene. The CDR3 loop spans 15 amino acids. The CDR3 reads CASSSKTSAGYEQYF. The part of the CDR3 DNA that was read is TGTGCCAGCAGCTCGAAAACTAGCGCCGGCTACGAG.

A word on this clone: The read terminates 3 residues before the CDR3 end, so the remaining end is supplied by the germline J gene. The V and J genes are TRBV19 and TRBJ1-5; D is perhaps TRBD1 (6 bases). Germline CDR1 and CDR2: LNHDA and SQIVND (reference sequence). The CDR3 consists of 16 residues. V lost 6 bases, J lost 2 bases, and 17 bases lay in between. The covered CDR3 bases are TGTGCCAGTAGCGTTCGACAGGTGGGTCGCAATCAGCCC. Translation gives CASSVRQVGRNQP. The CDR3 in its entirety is CASSVRQVGRNQPQHF.

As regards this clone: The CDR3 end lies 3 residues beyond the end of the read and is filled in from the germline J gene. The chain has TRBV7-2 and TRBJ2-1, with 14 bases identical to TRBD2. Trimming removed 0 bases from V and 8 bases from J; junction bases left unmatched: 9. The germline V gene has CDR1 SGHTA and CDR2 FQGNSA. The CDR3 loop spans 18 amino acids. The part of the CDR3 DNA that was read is TGTGCCAGCAGCTTAGCGCCGGGACTAGCGGGAGTTAGGGATGAG. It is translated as CASSLAPGLAGVRDE. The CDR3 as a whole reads CASSLAPGLAGVRDEQFF. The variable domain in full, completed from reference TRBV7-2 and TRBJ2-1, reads GAGVSQSPSNKVTEKGKDVELRCDPISGHTALYWYRQSLGQGLEFLIYFQGNSAPDKSGLPSDRFSAERTGGSVSTLTIQRTQQEDSAVYLCASSLAPGLAGVRDEQFFGPGTRLTVL.

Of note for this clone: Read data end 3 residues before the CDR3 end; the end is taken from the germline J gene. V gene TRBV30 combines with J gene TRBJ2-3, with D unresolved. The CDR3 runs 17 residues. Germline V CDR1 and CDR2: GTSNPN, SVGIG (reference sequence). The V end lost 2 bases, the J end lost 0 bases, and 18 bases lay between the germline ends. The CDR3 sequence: CAWSFVLKLRSTDTQYF. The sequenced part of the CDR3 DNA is TGTGCCTGGAGTTTCGTGTTGAAACTACGAAGCACAGATACG.

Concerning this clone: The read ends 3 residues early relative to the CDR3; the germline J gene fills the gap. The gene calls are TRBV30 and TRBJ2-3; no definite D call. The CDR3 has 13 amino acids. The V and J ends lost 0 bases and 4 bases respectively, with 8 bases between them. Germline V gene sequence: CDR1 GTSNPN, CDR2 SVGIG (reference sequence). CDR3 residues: CAWSVQLPDTQYF. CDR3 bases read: TGTGCCTGGAGTGTTCAACTGCCAGATACG.

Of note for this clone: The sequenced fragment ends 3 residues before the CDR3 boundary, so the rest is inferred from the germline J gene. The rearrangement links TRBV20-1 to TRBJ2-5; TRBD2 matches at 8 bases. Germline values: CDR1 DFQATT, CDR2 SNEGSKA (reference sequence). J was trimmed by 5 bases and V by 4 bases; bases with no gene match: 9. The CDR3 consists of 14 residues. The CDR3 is CSAKVGGGRETQYF. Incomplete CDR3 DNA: TGCAGTGCTAAGGTCGGGGGGGGAAGGGAGACC.

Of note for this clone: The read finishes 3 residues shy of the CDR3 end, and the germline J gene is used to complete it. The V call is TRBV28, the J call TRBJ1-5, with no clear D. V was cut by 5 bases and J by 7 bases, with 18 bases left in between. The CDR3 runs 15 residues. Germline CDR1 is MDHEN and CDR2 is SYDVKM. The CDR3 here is CASSPPAGSRQPQHF. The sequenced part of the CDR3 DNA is TGTGCCAGCAGTCCCCCCGCCGGGTCCCGCCAGCCC.

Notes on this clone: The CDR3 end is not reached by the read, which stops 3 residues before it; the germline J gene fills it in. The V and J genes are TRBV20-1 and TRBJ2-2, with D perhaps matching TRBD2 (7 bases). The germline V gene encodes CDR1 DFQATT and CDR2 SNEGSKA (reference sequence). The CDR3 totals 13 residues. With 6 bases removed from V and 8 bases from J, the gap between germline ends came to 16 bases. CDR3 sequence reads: CSAGGGPGGELFF. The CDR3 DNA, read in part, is TGCAGTGCCGGCGGGGGCCCAGGGGGGGAG.

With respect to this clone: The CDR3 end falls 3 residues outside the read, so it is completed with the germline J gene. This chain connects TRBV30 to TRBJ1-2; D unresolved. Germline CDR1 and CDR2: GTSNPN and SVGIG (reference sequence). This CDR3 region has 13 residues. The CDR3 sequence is CASVAGAVDTYTF. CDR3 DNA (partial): TGTGCCTCTGTAGCGGGAGCCGTAGATACC.

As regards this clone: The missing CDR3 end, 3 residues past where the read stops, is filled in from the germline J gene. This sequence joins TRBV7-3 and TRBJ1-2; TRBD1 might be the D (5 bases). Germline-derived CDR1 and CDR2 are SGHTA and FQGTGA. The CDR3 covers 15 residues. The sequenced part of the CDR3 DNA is TGTGCCAGCAGCTTGGGACTAGCGGGTAACAATGAC. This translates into CASSLGLAGNND. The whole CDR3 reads CASSLGLAGNNDYTF.

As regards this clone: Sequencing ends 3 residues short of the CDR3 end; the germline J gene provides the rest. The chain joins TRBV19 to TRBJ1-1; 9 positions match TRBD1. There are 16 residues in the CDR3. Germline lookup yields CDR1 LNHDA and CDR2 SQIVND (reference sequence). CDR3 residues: CASNPGQGPIGYGAFF. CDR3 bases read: TGTGCCAGCAATCCGGGACAGGGACCGATCGGCTATGGC.

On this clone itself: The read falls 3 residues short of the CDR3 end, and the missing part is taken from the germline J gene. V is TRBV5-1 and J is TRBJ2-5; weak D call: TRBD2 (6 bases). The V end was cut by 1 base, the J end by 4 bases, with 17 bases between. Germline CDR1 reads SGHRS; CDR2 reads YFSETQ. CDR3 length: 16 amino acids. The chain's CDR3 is CASSLMRNGGVETQYF. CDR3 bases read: TGCGCCAGCAGCTTGATGCGTAATGGAGGGGTAGAGACC.

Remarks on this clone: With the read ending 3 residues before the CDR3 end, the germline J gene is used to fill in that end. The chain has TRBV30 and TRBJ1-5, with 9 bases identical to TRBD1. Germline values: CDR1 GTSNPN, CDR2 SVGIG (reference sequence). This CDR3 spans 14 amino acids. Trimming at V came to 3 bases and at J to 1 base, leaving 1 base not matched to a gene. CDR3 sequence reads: CAWRTGGSNQPQHF. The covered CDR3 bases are TGTGCCTGGAGGACAGGGGGGAGCAATCAGCCC.

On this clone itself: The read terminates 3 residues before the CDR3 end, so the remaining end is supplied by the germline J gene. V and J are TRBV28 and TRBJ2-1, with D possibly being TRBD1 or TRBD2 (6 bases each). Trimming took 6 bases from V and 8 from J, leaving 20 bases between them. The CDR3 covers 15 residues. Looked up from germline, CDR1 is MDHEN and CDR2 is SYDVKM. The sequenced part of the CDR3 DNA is TGTGCCAGCAGGGAGGGGGATAGAGGCACATATGAG. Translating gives CASREGDRGTYE. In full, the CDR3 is CASREGDRGTYEQFF.